Listed here is a single T cell receptor beta chain. The antigen is unknown. This specimen comes from a study of radiotherapy plus CTLA-4 blockade in lung cancer. Study-level information: Objective responses were seen in 18% of patients, disease control in 25% to 35%.

The study's findings and limits: An expansion of tumor-derived TCR clones occurred in blood after radiotherapy plus ipilimumab. Early blood T cell clone dynamics, with interferon-beta, were reported to best predict response.

V shed 3 bases and J shed 5 bases, with 14 bases lying between them. Germline V gene data show CDR1 as SGHRS and CDR2 as YFSETQ. The length of the CDR3 is 14 residues. CTLA-4 blockade with ipilimumab, together with focal radiation, was given to patients with chemo-refractory metastatic non-small-cell lung cancer. Some clones are missing from TCRdb's copy, which holds only in-frame ones; the method was immunoSEQ multiplex PCR. The repertoire has 45,000 to 60,000 clones, around 79% of them found once; the top ten carry about 8.5%. This sample comprised peripheral blood, obtained from a patient treated with radiotherapy plus ipilimumab. This chain connects TRBV5-1 to TRBJ2-5; TRBD1 might be the D (6 bases). This TCR derives from a human donor with non-small cell lung cancer who had a complete response to radiotherapy plus ipilimumab. In DNA, the CDR3 is TGCGCCAGCAGCTCTACAGGGCAGGGGGAGACCCAGTACTTC. Translated: CASSSTGQGETQYF.